This T cell receptor beta chain was identified during a study of blood T cell repertoires in COVID-19. Study as a whole: PBMCs, B-cell-depleted T cells, or T cells provided the cDNA or gDNA that made up the material.

Original data processing: Nucleated cell number was recorded as an estimate derived from reference gene primer amplification. Generated by immunoSEQ multiplex PCR, the TCRdb table keeps only in-frame clones and is missing some. That table supplies the V and J calls and clone size; D and trimming were determined from the DNA. The data show roughly 98,000 clones, 80% to 95% seen once. The V end was cut by 6 bases, the J end by 1 base, with 9 bases between. The length of the CDR3 is 13 residues. Germline V gives CDR1 LNHDA, CDR2 SQIVND (reference sequence). The source of this sequence is a woman aged 60-75 years with active COVID-19. The chain combines TRBV19 with TRBJ1-1, with a tentative D call TRBD1 (6 bases). Sample: peripheral blood. The CDR3 is CASRTGPNTEAFF. The CDR3 DNA is TGTGCCAGTAGAACAGGGCCGAACACTGAAGCTTTCTTT.